The T cell receptor beta chain under discussion was sequenced for a study of T cells in Graves' hyperthyroidism and ophthalmopathy. Participants, patients aged 18 to 65, had newly diagnosed hyperthyroidism with a duration under 2 months. J lost 5 bases, V lost 3 bases, and 10 bases had no gene match. Germline V gene data show CDR1 as LNHDA and CDR2 as SQIVND (reference sequence). This CDR3 is 17 amino acids long. RNA transcripts provided the source from which TCR beta CDR3 regions were amplified. In the first-round RT-PCR of the TCR CDR3, the HTBI primer set was used. TCRdb reanalysed the multiplex PCR reads using MiXCR and keeps one entry per CDR3 protein. This sample has some 720,000 distinct CDR3 sequences, with less than 20% found just once.

This clonotype was obtained from a man aged 18 to 29 with Graves' hyperthyroidism. The sample taken for sequencing was blood. V is TRBV19 and J is TRBJ2-7; 13 bases align to TRBD2. The CDR3 coding sequence is TGTGCCAGTAGTATCGTCGGCGGACTAGCGGGAGTTGACGAGCAGTACTTC. Its translation: CASSIVGGLAGVDEQYF.